This TCR beta chain emerged from a study of cytomegalovirus exposure and HLA in healthy donors (dated by TCRdb to the late 2010s). For context, the study as a whole: An earlier analysis of a few hundred of the donors reported over 250 Gb of sequence data and 117 million unique TCR beta sequences obtained from roughly 170 million T cells. The study aimed to test whether cataloging public T cell receptors could reveal signatures of past pathogen exposure. An early release covering 550 to 650 HLA-typed donors comprised about 320 gigabases of sequencing data and approximately 85 million unique TCR sequences. Because of strong linkage in the cohort, roughly five DR-DQ haplotypes were treated as single units for association and clustering. Of the roughly 400 genotyped donors, approximately 80% fell in the genetic ancestry cluster associated with self-reported Caucasian donors. Genome-wide SNP genotypes for about 55% of the roughly 670 donors were used in a later genetic analysis, which treated that subset as a discovery cohort. An earlier analysis of 587 of the donors applied high-throughput TCR beta sequencing to assess whether each TCR beta V gene segment acted as functional or pseudogenic. In a later analysis, previously published TCR beta repertoires from 550 to 700 donors were re-analyzed and high-resolution HLA genotyping was added so that TCR occurrence patterns could be studied. Typing coverage varied by locus: about 629-640 donors for A, B, C, DRB1 and DQB1; under 550 for DQA1; more than 600 for DPA1; more than 450 for DPB1. The later analysis used no new phenotypic data to find candidate immune exposures, relying instead on TCR beta sequences and their occurrence across donors. Donor age, sex, ethnicity and CMV serostatus were compiled together with the repertoire data. The T cell repertoires of 670 or so subjects were profiled by immunosequencing and related to cytomegalovirus serostatus. Both class I and class II loci were covered by HLA typing, at four-digit resolution. A separate validation cohort of roughly 110 different subjects was used in addition to the roughly 720-subject first cohort. All discovery cohort repertoires had been generated using a single sequencing platform. To predict cytomegalovirus infection status, the study brought together high-throughput TCR immunosequencing, statistical association of individual TCRs with disease status, and machine learning. On average, about 200,000 unique TCR beta nucleotide sequences were sequenced per donor among a few hundred genotyped donors of the cohort, with roughly 18% of those sequences being non-productive. General findings and caveats noted by the study authors: Immune exposure information for the cohort was limited to CMV serostatus. A cluster of highly shared sequence variants was judged likely to be a technical artifact of the sequencing pipeline. Only TCR beta chains were sequenced in this cohort, and the absence of alpha or paired-chain data limited detectable features. In a later analysis, several top co-occurrence clusters were reported to appear linked to parvovirus B19, influenza, CMV and Epstein-Barr virus. Correlated functional status among segregating V segments might be attributable to linkage disequilibrium, but an unknown experimental factor could not be ruled out. Roughly uniform sequencing depth across donors was assumed in presence/absence analyses, although this assumption may not hold. In a later analysis, the rate of TCR association differed among HLA loci, with DRB1 alleles having the most associated TCRs and HLA-C alleles having the fewest. Some IMGT-functional V segments, including TRBV6-2 and TRBV6-3, could not be told apart with the 87-base-pair reads, so those segments were excluded. Because HLA typing was missing for some donors at each locus, association tests included only the typed subset. A later analysis associated 15,000 to 20,000 TCR beta sequences with specific HLA alleles at a false discovery rate of 0.05. Most CMV-associated TCR beta chains appeared to be HLA-restricted in a later analysis, and the HLA associations seemed to be driven largely by CMV exposure. An association between a missense DCLRE1C variant and V-gene and J-gene trimming of TCR beta chains was found in a later genetic analysis and replicated in an independent cohort. In the study, around 150 TCR beta chains were listed as associated with cytomegalovirus. A further reported finding was that TCR beta sequences accurately predicted the HLA-A and HLA-B alleles for most subjects in the first cohort. The earlier analysis of approximately 540 of the donors excluded 15 to 20 rarely observed V segments, including chromosome 9 orphons, because counts were too low. In a later analysis, HLA-associated TCR beta chains showed more clonal expansion and lower generation probabilities than non-associated chains that were equally common. A later genetic analysis reported fewer N-insertions in productive TCRs among donors in an Asian-associated ancestry cluster than the approximately 670-donor mean. The classifier was reported to diagnose cytomegalovirus status with high specificity and sensitivity in both the original and validation cohorts. In an earlier analysis of some 500 of the donors, most TCR beta V segments were observed in productive rearrangements about 87% or about 30% of the time, broadly matching IMGT annotations. When HLA alleles, especially DR and DQ, strongly co-occurred, attributing TCR associations to individual alleles was difficult. It was suggested by the authors that the approach could potentially be generalized to other disease states and immunological phenotypes. A few of the identified cytomegalovirus-associated TCR beta chains were confirmed in vitro to be specific for cytomegalovirus antigens. Most TCR sequences were observed very rarely across donors, whereas some public TCRs were present in many individuals.

The method behind the library was the immunoSEQ multiplex PCR assay. For the multiplex PCR, a mixture combining 60 forward primers for TCR Vbeta segments and 13 reverse primers for TCR Jbeta segments was used. Amplification of the CDR3 region of rearranged TCR beta genes was performed with a multiplex PCR assay on genomic DNA. On the Illumina HiSeq System, the amplified TCR beta libraries were sequenced as 87-base-pair reads. The authors' pipeline ran thus. In a later analysis, roughly 80 million unique TCR beta chains were counted across the 666 repertoires, and roughly 11 million of these chains were shared by at least two donors. To remove PCR and sequencing errors, raw reads were error-corrected and collapsed into unique sequences using a nearest-neighbor algorithm that merged closely related sequences. Alignment of CDR3 sequences to IMGT reference sequences was used to assign V, D and J gene segments. For a sequence to be retained, a match of at least six nucleotides was required to both a V gene segment and a J gene segment. A rearrangement was called productive if the CDR3 had no stop codons and remained in frame with V and J, and every other rearrangement was called non-productive. CDR3 was defined according to IMGT convention as the region running from the second conserved V-encoded cysteine to the conserved J-encoded phenylalanine. The earlier analysis of about 530 of the donors excluded any sequence lacking an unambiguous match to a single V gene segment. An earlier analysis of 500 to 600 of the donors classified V segments as functional when productive rearrangements were above 56.7% and as segregating when the standard deviation between donors was above 5%. To diagnose cytomegalovirus status from the catalog of TCR beta chain sequences, a statistical classification framework was built. V and J gene assignment, in a later analysis, came from comparing TCR nucleotide sequences with IMGT/GENE-DB human TR gene sequences. A later analysis assigned CDR3 sequences and most-parsimonious VDJ recombination scenarios with the TCRdist pipeline. In a later analysis, each TCR beta chain was defined by its CDR3 amino acid sequence together with its V-gene family, and reads lacking a unique V-gene family were excluded. To address suspected cross-contamination and a sequencing artifact, a later analysis removed a few hundred highly shared, low-generation-probability nucleotide sequences. A later analysis calculated a clonal expansion index for each public chain from normalized within-repertoire ranks of inferred template counts. In a later analysis, generation probabilities were computed with a VDJ recombination model fitted to out-of-frame rearrangements, and the resulting probabilities were checked against IGoR. A later analysis scored TCR-TCR, TCR-HLA and TCR-CMV co-occurrence with hypergeometric tests, applying a repertoire-size bias correction to TCR pairs. A later analysis estimated false discovery rates by permuting HLA or CMV assignments 20 times. A later analysis grouped co-occurring TCRs with DBSCAN, adding TCRdist sequence similarity when clustering within HLA-allele-positive subsets. Repertoires with fewer than 30,000 or more than 120,000 public chains, plus five repertoires with anomalous nucleotide sharing, were excluded from co-occurrence clustering. TCRdb provides this immuneACCESS table in a form limited to in-frame rearrangements. Some clones are lacking; in checked studies, under half of them reflect an unresolved V gene, and why the rest are absent is not known. The V and J calls and the clone size are those of that table, but D and trimming were determined from the DNA. The sample records 85,000 to 130,000 clones, roughly four fifths of which are singletons. Of the sample, roughly 1.6% is held by the ten largest clones.

The cohort was made up of 650 to 700 healthy bone marrow donors. Cohort members were all nominally healthy when sampled, although unrecorded immune exposures were likely present. The donor was CMV seronegative and belonged to the group of roughly 330 seronegative cohort members. Every donor gave a peripheral blood sample, and the peripheral blood mononuclear cells from that sample were used for TCR beta sequencing. Genomic DNA extraction from the blood cell samples was performed with the Qiagen DNeasy Blood Extraction Kit. Comments on this clone: This clone's antigen is unknown. No base-level quality is on record; no much larger clone is a single base apart.

Taken from cysteine to phenylalanine, the CDR3 has 14 residues. Only CDR3 DNA remains: 42 bases, in frame from the first base. Trimming takes 5 bases off V and 4 bases off J; junction bases not matched to a gene: 5. The germline V gene sets CDR1 to SNHLY and CDR2 to FYNNEI. The chain links TRBV2 with TRBJ1-2; TRBD1 lines up with 9 middle nucleotides. This sequence originates from a man aged 50 to 59 in good health and CMV-seronegative. Material for sequencing was PBMCs. The CDR3 protein is CASSLGQGPYGYTF. At the DNA level, the sequence is TGTGCCAGCAGTTTGGGACAGGGACCCTATGGCTACACCTTC.